One and the same sample provided the 24 T cell receptor beta chains below, sequenced in a study of T-cell memory formation after mild COVID-19. TCRdb re-called the 5' RACE reads with MiXCR, one entry per CDR3 protein. The repertoire consists of about 190,000 distinct CDR3 sequences, with over 9.5% occurring once and the leading ten covering under 3.5%. Sequences were obtained from PBMCs or a T cell subset sorted from them (not recorded which). These receptors were taken from a young man who had mild COVID-19 (a few samples of this study predate the infection). Cell type and time point are not known.

This chain links TRBV3-1 with TRBJ2-5; 9 bases map to TRBD2. Trimming at V came to 4 bases and at J to 5 bases, leaving 5 bases not matched to a gene. CDR3 length: 14 amino acids. Germline lookup yields CDR1 LGHDT and CDR2 YNNKEL (reference sequence). CDR3 sequence reads: CASSPDSGGETQYF. The DNA of the CDR3 is TGTGCCAGCAGCCCTGACAGCGGGGGGGAGACCCAGTACTTC.

J is TRBJ2-1 and V is TRBV2; no firm D call. The V end lost 7 bases, the J end lost 7 bases, and 8 bases lay between the germline ends. The length of the CDR3 is 11 residues. CDR1 SNHLY and CDR2 FYNNEI come from the germline V gene. Here the CDR3 reads CASTLSNEQFF. The CDR3 nucleotides are TGTGCCAGCACCCTTAGTAATGAGCAGTTCTTC.

The chain links TRBV5-5 to TRBJ1-1; no clear D gene. Trimming left V 2 bases short and J 4 bases short, with 15 bases between. CDR1 and CDR2 (germline): SGHKS, YYEKEE (reference sequence). The CDR3 covers 15 residues. This chain's CDR3 is CASSFHLVDATEAFF. In DNA, the CDR3 is TGTGCCAGCAGCTTTCATTTAGTGGACGCCACTGAAGCTTTCTTT. Full variable domain (remainder filled in from reference TRBV5-5 and TRBJ1-1): DAGVTQSPTHLIKTRGQQVTLRCSPISGHKSVSWYQQVLGQGPQFIFQYYEKEERGRGNFPDRFSARQFPNYSSELNVNALLLGDSALYLCASSFHLVDATEAFFGQGTRLTVV.

This clonotype occurred many times. The chain has TRBV11-2 and TRBJ2-3, with D maybe TRBD2 (7 bases). The CDR3 sequence is 16 residues long. Germline V gene sequence: CDR1 SGHAT, CDR2 FQNNGV. Trimming removed 5 bases from V and 2 bases from J, with 17 bases in between. The CDR3, as DNA: TGTGCCAGCAGCACACCCAAGGGGGGGGCCACAGATACGCAGTATTTT. Encoded protein: CASSTPKGGATDTQYF.

The genes are TRBV12-3 or TRBV12-4 and TRBJ1-1, with a possible D match to TRBD1 (5 bases). The CDR3 is 14 residues long. V lost 2 bases and J 3 bases, leaving 10 bases between the germline ends. The CDR3 reads CASSLQGVDTEAFF. Here the CDR3 DNA reads TGTGCCAGCAGTTTACAGGGAGTGGACACTGAAGCTTTCTTT.

This clonotype has just a few counts. This chain connects TRBV6-5 to TRBJ2-6; tentative D call: TRBD1 (5 bases). The CDR3 spans 16 residues. V was clipped by 5 bases and J by 1 base, with 12 bases between them. CDR1 is MNHEY and CDR2 is SVGAGI in the germline V gene. The CDR3 DNA follows: TGTGCCAGCAGTAAACCAAGGGGATCTGGGGCCAACGTCCTGACTTTC. Translation: CASSKPRGSGANVLTF.

The sample holds a few counts of this clonotype. V and J are TRBV12-3 or TRBV12-4 and TRBJ2-2; TRBD1 agrees at 9 bases. The CDR3 is made up of 17 amino acids. Unmatched junction bases numbered 14, after V lost 5 bases and J lost 7 bases. CDR3 sequence reads: CASSHYRGLAVDGELFF. CDR3 nucleotides: TGTGCCAGCAGTCATTACAGGGGGCTTGCGGTAGACGGGGAGCTGTTTTTT.

The V call is TRBV6-6, the J call TRBJ2-1; 14 bases are shared with TRBD2. V shed 5 bases and J 4 bases; nucleotides not matched to a gene: 4. This CDR3 contains 16 residues. Germline CDR1 reads MNHNY; CDR2 reads SVGAGI (reference sequence). The CDR3 DNA reads TGTGCCAGCAGTCGGACTAGCGGGGGGTTATACAATGAGCAGTTCTTC. As protein: CASSRTSGGLYNEQFF.

The chain carries TRBV7-9 and TRBJ1-2, with unresolved D. There are 14 residues in the CDR3. V lost 4 bases to trimming and J lost 8 bases, with 17 bases between them. From germline, CDR1 is SEHNR and CDR2 FQNEAQ (reference sequence). CDR3 DNA sequence: TGTGCCAGCAGCTCCCCTGAGGCGGTGTGGGGCTACACCTTC. It yields the protein CASSSPEAVWGYTF.

This clonotype was seen at least ten times. The chain links TRBV29-1 to TRBJ2-2; D remains unclear. Germline-derived CDR1 and CDR2 are SQVTM and ANQGSEA. The CDR3 covers 16 residues. The germline V and J ends were trimmed by 0 bases and 0 bases, with 11 bases remaining between them. The CDR3 spells CSVEDWTQTNTGELFF. In DNA, the CDR3 is TGCAGCGTTGAAGATTGGACGCAGACGAACACCGGGGAGCTGTTTTTT.

This clonotype was seen more than once but under ten times. CDR3 in DNA: TGCAGCGTTGAAGTCCAAGCCAGCGGGGAGCTGTTTTTT. This gives the protein CSVEVQASGELFF. The V and J genes are TRBV29-1 and TRBJ2-2, with D unresolved. In germline, CDR1 is SQVTM, CDR2 ANQGSEA. Trimming cost V 1 base and J 7 bases, with 10 bases left between them. The CDR3 is made up of 13 amino acids.

Turning to this clonotype: Relative to the germline gene, one junction end is altered; a read error may explain this. CDR3 DNA sequence: TGCAGCGTTGACTACGTCGGAAAGACCAAGTACTTC. Protein product: CSVDYVGKTKYF. The chain links TRBV29-1 to TRBJ2-5; D uncertain. This CDR3 region has 12 residues. The germline CDR1 and CDR2 sequences are SQVTM and ANQGSEA.

This clonotype was seen repeatedly, ten times or more. This chain joins TRBV6-2 or TRBV6-3 and TRBJ1-1; the match to TRBD1 covers 7 bases. CDR1 and CDR2 (germline): MNHEY, SVGEGT. The CDR3 sequence is 14 residues long. J lost 1 base, V lost 4 bases, and 3 bases had no gene match. CDR3 residues: CASSFDRENTEAFF. The CDR3 nucleotides are TGTGCCAGCAGTTTTGACAGGGAGAACACTGAAGCTTTCTTT.

The CDR3 loop reads CASSWGGPRYNSPLHF. In nucleotides, the CDR3 is TGTGCCAGCAGTTGGGGGGGACCGCGCTATAATTCACCCCTCCACTTT. This chain uses TRBV28 with TRBJ1-6, with D possibly TRBD1 on 5 matching bases. Germline V gene sequence: CDR1 MDHEN, CDR2 SYDVKM. With 4 bases removed from V and 3 bases from J, the gap between germline ends came to 13 bases. This CDR3 spans 16 amino acids.

This clonotype came up a few times. The chain has TRBV6-1 and TRBJ1-6; TRBD1 might be the D (6 bases). V was shortened by 4 bases and J by 11 bases, with 21 bases between the two germline ends. CDR1 is MNHNS, CDR2 SASEGT, per germline. CDR3 length: 16 amino acids. This CDR3 is CASSGGQGPPGAPLHF. DNA for the CDR3: TGTGCCAGCAGTGGTGGGCAGGGGCCCCCCGGGGCACCCCTCCACTTT.

For the CDR3, the DNA is TGTGCCAGCAGCCCGGACGGCTTCAATCAGCCCCAGCATTTT. As protein: CASSPDGFNQPQHF. This chain uses TRBV11-2 with TRBJ1-5, with D unresolved. With 5 bases removed from V and 3 bases from J, the gap between germline ends came to 11 bases. The CDR3 is 14 amino acids. Germline CDR1 reads SGHAT; CDR2 reads FQNNGV.

This clonotype was counted only a few times. The chain couples TRBV20-1 to TRBJ2-5; 8 nucleotides align to TRBD2. Germline V lookup: CDR1 DFQATT, CDR2 SNEGSKA (reference sequence). After removal of 3 bases from V and 4 bases from J, the junction contained 4 bases not matched to a gene. This CDR3 comprises 13 residues. This CDR3 reads CSASAGGRETQYF. The CDR3 DNA reads TGCAGTGCTAGCGCGGGAGGACGAGAGACCCAGTACTTC.

This clonotype has more than one count but fewer than ten. The chain combines TRBV28 with TRBJ2-7; D is possibly TRBD1 (5 bases). Germline V CDR1 and CDR2: MDHEN, SYDVKM. The CDR3 runs 13 residues. Trimming removed 6 bases from V and 0 bases from J, with 9 bases in between. CDR3 amino acids: CASSQGSSYEQYV. As DNA, the CDR3 is TGTGCCAGCAGCCAGGGCAGCTCCTACGAGCAGTACGTC.

This chain uses TRBV2 with TRBJ2-4; D uncertain. From germline, CDR1 is SNHLY and CDR2 FYNNEI. V lost 6 bases, J lost 1 base, and 4 bases lay in between. The CDR3 has 12 amino acids. The CDR3 is CASRRAKNIQYF. For the CDR3, the DNA is TGTGCCAGCAGGCGGGCCAAAAACATTCAGTACTTC.

This chain joins TRBV7-2 and TRBJ1-1; D uncertain. Trimming pared 1 base from V and 7 bases from J, leaving 4 bases between. This CDR3 region has 11 residues. The germline CDR1 and CDR2 sequences are SGHTA and FQGNSA. CDR3 nucleotide sequence: TGTGCCAGCAGCTTAGTCCGTGAAGCTTTCTTT. Its protein product is CASSLVREAFF.

This chain joins TRBV6-6 and TRBJ2-5; D call uncertain. V lost 5 bases and J 0 bases, leaving 10 bases between the germline ends. From germline, CDR1 is MNHNY and CDR2 SVGAGI (reference sequence). The CDR3 runs 14 residues. Here the CDR3 reads CASSVNSYQETQYF. As DNA, the CDR3 is TGTGCCAGCAGTGTCAATAGTTACCAAGAGACCCAGTACTTC.

The table lists this clonotype with a few counts. The chain combines TRBV28 with TRBJ2-3; either TRBD1 or TRBD2 may supply D (5 bases each). Germline-derived CDR1 and CDR2 are MDHEN and SYDVKM. Trimming removed 10 bases from V and 5 bases from J, with 16 bases in between. The CDR3 spans 13 residues. In DNA, the CDR3 is TGTGCCACCGGGACGTCTCTTAGAGATACGCAGTATTTT. Protein product: CATGTSLRDTQYF.

The chain couples TRBV5-1 to TRBJ2-1; D ambiguous. The CDR3 sequence is 10 residues long. V lost 3 bases to trimming and J lost 15 bases, with 10 bases between them. Germline V gene lookup returns CDR1 SGHRS and CDR2 YFSETQ. The CDR3 here is CASSSDERFF. The DNA of the CDR3 is TGCGCCAGCAGCTCGGACGAACGGTTCTTC.

This clonotype was seen repeatedly, ten times or more. The V and J genes are TRBV20-1 and TRBJ2-7; 9 positions match TRBD2. There are 13 residues in the CDR3. After removal of 5 bases from V and 6 bases from J, the junction contained 8 bases not matched to a gene. Germline V gene data show CDR1 as DFQATT and CDR2 as SNEGSKA (reference sequence). CDR3: CSAGRGGAGEQYF. CDR3 DNA sequence: TGCAGTGCTGGTCGCGGGGGGGCAGGCGAGCAGTACTTC.